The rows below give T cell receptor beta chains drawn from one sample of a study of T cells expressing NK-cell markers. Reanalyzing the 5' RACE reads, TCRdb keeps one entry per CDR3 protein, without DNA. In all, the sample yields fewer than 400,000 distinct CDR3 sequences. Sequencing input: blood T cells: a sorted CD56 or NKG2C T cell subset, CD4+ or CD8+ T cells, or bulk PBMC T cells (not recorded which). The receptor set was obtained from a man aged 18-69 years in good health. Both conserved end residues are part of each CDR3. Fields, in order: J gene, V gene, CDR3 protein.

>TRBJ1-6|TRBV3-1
CATTESNVNSPLHF
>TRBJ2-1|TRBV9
CASSVGGRSYNEQFF
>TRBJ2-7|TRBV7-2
CASSPQTGGGVYEQYF
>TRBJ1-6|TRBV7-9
CASSSRSRDNSPLHF
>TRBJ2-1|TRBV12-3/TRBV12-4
CASRGLSRGMNEQFF
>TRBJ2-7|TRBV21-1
CASSRGPHKIGCYEQYF
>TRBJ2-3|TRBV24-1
CATSVGYGGTPDTQYF
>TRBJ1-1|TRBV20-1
CSAKGQLLNTEAFF
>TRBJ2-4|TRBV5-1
CASSLGWGSGKNIQYF
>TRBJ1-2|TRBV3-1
CASSLRTGGLSYGYTF
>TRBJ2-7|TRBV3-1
CASSPWTGKSYEQYF
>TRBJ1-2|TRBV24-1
CATSESGGDGYTF
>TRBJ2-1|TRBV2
CASSFRASSYNEQFF
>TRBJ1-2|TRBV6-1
CASSATAFNYGYTF
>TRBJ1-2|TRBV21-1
CASSTHRILDYGYTF